This T cell receptor beta chain was sequenced for a study of cytomegalovirus exposure and HLA in healthy donors. This CDR3 comprises 11 residues. With 10 bases removed from V and 8 bases from J, the gap between germline ends came to 11 bases. Germline V gene sequence: CDR1 ENHRY, CDR2 SYGVKD. The PCR was carried out with 60 Vbeta primers and 13 Jbeta primers. Assay used: immunoSEQ multiplex PCR; TCRdb lists only in-frame clones, some missing. Of around 64,000 clones listed, 75% to 90% were seen once; the top ten hold 2%. This clonotype was obtained from a woman in her 30s in good health and CMV-seronegative. The specimen was PBMCs. V and J are TRBV10-3 and TRBJ2-2, with D maybe TRBD1 (6 bases). CDR3 nucleotides: TGTGCCACCGCGAGGGGGGGGGAGCTGTTTTTT. It is translated as CATARGGELFF.